The present entry profiles one TCR beta chain with its context. Germline loops: CDR1 SGHVS, CDR2 FNYEAQ. CDR3 length: 15 amino acids. V lost 4 bases to trimming and J lost 4 bases; unmatched junction nucleotides: 3. These data belong to a study of control samples from healthy donors and cancer patients. TCRdb's copy holds only in-frame clones and misses some; the assay was immunoSEQ multiplex PCR. The data contain 110,000 to 150,000 clones, around 86% of them singletons. This TCR was sampled from a man aged 25 to 40 in good health. What was sequenced was blood. This chain connects TRBV7-6 to TRBJ2-3, with 12 bases that match TRBD1. CDR3 protein: CASSYGTGGPDTQYF. CDR3 DNA sequence: TGTGCCAGCAGCTACGGGACAGGGGGCCCAGATACGCAGTATTTT.